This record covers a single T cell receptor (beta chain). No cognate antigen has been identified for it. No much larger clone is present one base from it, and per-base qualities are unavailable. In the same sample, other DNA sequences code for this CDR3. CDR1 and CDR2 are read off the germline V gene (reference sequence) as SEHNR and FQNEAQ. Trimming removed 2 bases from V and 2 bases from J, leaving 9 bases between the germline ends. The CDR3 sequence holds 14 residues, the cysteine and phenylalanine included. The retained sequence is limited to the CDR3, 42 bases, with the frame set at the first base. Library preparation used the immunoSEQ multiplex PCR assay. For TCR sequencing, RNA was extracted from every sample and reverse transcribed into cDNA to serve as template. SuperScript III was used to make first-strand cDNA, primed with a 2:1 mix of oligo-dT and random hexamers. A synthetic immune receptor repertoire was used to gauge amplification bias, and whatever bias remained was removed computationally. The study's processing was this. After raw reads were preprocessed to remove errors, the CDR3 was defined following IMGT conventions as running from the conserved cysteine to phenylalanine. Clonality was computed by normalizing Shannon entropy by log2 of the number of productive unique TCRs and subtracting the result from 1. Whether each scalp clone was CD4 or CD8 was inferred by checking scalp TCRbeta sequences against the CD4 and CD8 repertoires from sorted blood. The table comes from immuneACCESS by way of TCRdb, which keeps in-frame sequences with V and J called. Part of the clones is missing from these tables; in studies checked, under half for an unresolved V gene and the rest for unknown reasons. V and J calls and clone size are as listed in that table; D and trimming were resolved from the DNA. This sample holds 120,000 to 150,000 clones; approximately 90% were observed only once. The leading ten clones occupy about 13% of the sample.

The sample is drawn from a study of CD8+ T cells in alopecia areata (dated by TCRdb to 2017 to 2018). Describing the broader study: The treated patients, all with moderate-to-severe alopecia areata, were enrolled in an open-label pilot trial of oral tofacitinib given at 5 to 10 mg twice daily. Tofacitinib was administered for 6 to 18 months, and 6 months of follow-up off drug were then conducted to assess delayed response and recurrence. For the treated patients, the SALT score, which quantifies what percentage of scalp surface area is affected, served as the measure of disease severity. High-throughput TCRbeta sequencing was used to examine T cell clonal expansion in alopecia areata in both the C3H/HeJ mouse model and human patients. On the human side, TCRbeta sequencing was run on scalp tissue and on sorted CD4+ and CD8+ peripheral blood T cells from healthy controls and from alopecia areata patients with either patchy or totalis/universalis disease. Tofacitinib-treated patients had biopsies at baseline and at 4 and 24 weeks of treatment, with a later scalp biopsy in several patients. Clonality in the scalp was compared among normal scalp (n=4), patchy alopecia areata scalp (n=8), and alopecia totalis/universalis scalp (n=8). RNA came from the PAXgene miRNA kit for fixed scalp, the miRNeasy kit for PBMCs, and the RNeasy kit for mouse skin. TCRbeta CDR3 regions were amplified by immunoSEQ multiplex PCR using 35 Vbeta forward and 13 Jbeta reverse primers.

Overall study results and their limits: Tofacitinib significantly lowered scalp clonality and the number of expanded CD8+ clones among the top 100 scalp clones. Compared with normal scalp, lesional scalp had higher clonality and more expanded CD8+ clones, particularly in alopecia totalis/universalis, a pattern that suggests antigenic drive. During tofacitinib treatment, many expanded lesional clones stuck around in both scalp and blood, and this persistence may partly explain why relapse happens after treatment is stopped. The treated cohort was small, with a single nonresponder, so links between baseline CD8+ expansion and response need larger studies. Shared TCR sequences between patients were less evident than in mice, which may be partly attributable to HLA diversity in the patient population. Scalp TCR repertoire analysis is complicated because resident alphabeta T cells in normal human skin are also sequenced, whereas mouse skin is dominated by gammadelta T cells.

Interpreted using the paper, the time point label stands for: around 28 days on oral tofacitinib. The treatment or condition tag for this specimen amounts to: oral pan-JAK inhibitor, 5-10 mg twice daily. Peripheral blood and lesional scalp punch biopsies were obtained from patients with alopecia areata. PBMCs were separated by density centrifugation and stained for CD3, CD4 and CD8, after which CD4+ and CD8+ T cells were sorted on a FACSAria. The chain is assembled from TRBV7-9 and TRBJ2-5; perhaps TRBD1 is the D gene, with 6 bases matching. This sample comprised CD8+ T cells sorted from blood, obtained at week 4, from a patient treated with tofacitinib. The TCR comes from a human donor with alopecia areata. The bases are TGTGCCAGCAGCTTACTTGGACAGCAAGAGACCCAGTACTTC. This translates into CASSLLGQQETQYF.